Reported below is one T cell receptor beta chain. This sample was included in a study of blood T cell repertoires in COVID-19. Enrolment of Seattle patients took place during active infection, and they were followed longitudinally. Germline-derived CDR1 and CDR2 are MDHEN and SYDVKM. The CDR3 has 14 residues. With 6 bases clipped from V and 4 bases from J, the junction kept 5 bases outside the gene matches. TCRdb's copy holds only in-frame clones and misses some; the assay was immunoSEQ multiplex PCR. Found here are hundreds of thousands of clones, around 90% of them singletons; the top ten hold roughly 10%.

The chain carries TRBV28 and TRBJ1-4; 7 bases match TRBD1. Material: peripheral blood. The receptor was derived from a woman in her seventies with COVID-19, enrolled during active disease. CDR3 sequence reads: CASSPGQINEKLFF. The CDR3 DNA reads TGTGCCAGCAGCCCGGGACAGATTAATGAAAAACTGTTTTTT.